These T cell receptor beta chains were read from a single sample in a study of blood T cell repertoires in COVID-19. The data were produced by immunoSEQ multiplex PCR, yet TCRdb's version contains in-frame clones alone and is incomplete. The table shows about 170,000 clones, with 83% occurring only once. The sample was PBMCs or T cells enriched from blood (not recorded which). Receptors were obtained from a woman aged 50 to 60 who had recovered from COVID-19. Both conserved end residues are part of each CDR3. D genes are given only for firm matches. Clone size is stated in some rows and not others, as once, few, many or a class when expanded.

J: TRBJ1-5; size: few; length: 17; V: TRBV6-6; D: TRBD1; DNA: TGTGCCAGCAGTCCCTCATTCACAGGGGATAGCAATCAGCCCCAGCATTTT; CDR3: CASSPSFTGDSNQPQHF
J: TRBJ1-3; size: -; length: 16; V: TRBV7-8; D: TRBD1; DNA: TGTGCCAGCAGCTCGACAGGGGTCCCCTCTGGAAACACCATATATTTT; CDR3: CASSSTGVPSGNTIYF
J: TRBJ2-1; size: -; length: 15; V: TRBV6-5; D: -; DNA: TGTGCCAGCAGTTACTCGGCACTAGACTCGCGGGAGCAGTTCTTC; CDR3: CASSYSALDSREQFF
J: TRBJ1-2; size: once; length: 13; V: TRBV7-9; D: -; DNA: TGTGCCAGCAGCTCCTTCACGAGGAATGGCTACACCTTC; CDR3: CASSSFTRNGYTF
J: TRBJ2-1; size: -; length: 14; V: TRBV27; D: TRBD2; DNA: TGTGCCAGCATCCGGACTAGCGGGGGGAATGAGCAGTTCTTC; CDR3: CASIRTSGGNEQFF
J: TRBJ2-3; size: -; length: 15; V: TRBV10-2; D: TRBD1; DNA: TGCGCCAGCACCAGGCAGGGGGCTGGCACAGATACGCAGTATTTT; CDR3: CASTRQGAGTDTQYF
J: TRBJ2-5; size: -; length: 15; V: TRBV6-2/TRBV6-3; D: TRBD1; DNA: TGTGCCAGCAGCCCCGGGACAGGGGCCAGAGAGACCCAGTACTTC; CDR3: CASSPGTGARETQYF
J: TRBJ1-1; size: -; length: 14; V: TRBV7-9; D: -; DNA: TGTGCCAGCAGCTTTGGGAGAACGGGAACTGAAGCTTTCTTT; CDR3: CASSFGRTGTEAFF
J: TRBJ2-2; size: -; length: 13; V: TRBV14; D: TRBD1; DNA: TGTGCCAGCAGCCCACAGGGGACCGGGGAGCTGTTTTTT; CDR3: CASSPQGTGELFF
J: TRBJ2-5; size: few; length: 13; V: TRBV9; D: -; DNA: TGTGCCAGCAGCGTTTTAGGGGCAGAGACCCAGTACTTC; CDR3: CASSVLGAETQYF
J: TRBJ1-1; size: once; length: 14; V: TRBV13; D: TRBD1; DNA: TGTGCCAGCAGCCCACAGGGGCGGGTAACTGAAGCTTTCTTT; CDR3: CASSPQGRVTEAFF
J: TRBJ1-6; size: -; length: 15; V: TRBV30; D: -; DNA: TGTGCCCGCCGACAGTCGAGCTCCTATAATTCACCCCTCCACTTT; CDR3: CARRQSSSYNSPLHF
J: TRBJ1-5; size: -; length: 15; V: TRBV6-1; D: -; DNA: TGTGCCAGCAGTGAACCTGGACAGTTTCATCAGCCCCAGCATTTT; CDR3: CASSEPGQFHQPQHF
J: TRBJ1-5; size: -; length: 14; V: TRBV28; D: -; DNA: TGTGCCAGCAGCCAGACTCAGGGTGCACAGCCCCAGCATTTT; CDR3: CASSQTQGAQPQHF